Listed below are T cell receptor beta chains from one sample, sequenced in a study of blood T cells in healthy people across ages. From the 5' RACE reads, TCRdb called clonotypes with MiXCR, one entry per CDR3 protein. The data contain more than 1.4 million distinct CDR3 sequences, approximately 38% of them seen just once; the ten biggest clones take up roughly 7.9%. The sequencing input was blood. The origin of the receptors is a woman between 18 and 29 years old in good health. Each CDR3 is given without its conserved first and last residue. A clone size is listed for some rows: how often the clone was seen (once, few, many), or a class if it is expanded.

V: TRBV9; size: NA; CDR3: ASSLQDRETQY
V: TRBV4-2; size: NA; CDR3: ASSQDRGAPLTYTDTQY
V: TRBV2; size: NA; CDR3: ASRRQSGELF
V: TRBV5-5; size: NA; CDR3: ASSPLGGDYGYT
V: TRBV20-1; size: NA; CDR3: SASTDRFGEQY
V: TRBV3-1; size: NA; CDR3: ASSQDTGTGRGYT
V: TRBV4-2; size: NA; CDR3: ASSQPMMNTEAF
V: TRBV4-1; size: few; CDR3: ASSPVSGSSWEQY
V: TRBV7-3; size: few; CDR3: ASSLKKDSGGPYTDTQY
V: TRBV14; size: NA; CDR3: ASSQDGQGSRGYT